The following is a T cell receptor beta chain sequence with its context. This clonotype was recorded a few times. Its antigen has not been determined. Per-nucleotide qualities are absent, and no much larger clonotype sits a single base away. Systemically healthy Caucasian individuals from Russia, 39 in total and aged roughly 6 to 95 years, were included as donors. Roughly 11 milliliters of peripheral blood were drawn from each donor into EDTA-treated Vacutainer tubes. Ficoll-Paque density-gradient centrifugation was used to isolate PBMCs, with at least 6 million per sample. Trizol reagent was used to extract total RNA from PBMCs, with at least 6 micrograms per sample. For every donor, an aliquot of PBMCs went through flow cytometry to measure the percentages of naive CD45RAhigh/CD27high T cells. The record originates from a study of blood T cells in healthy people across ages (dated by TCRdb to about 2015). With respect to the entire study: In model experiments, roughly one uniquely barcoded TCR beta cDNA molecule per two T cells was captured by template switching. Donors were grouped into four age groups: young (average roughly 15 years), middle-aged (39), aged (about 60) and long-lived (over 80). The study analyzed two additional independent replicas of 1 million unique cDNA reads from the same blood draw for two donors, one aged 18 to 30 and one aged 80 or older. The study measured age-related changes in TCR beta repertoire diversity using deep sequencing normalized with unique cDNA molecular identifiers. To avoid experimental bias, donors of different ages were spread randomly across the sequencing lanes.

The library was generated by 5' RACE. The instrument was an Illumina HiSeq 2500. A second 7 to 11 cycle PCR used a sample-barcoded 5' primer and a J-beta primer mix. A unique molecular identifier was introduced onto each TCR beta cDNA molecule by a template-switch 5' adaptor carrying 12 random nucleotides. At least 3 million CDR3-containing paired-end reads were obtained from each sample. First-strand cDNA synthesis was performed from all RNA using the Mint cDNA synthesis kit, with priming by a TRBC-specific oligonucleotide. After uracil-DNA glycosylase treatment, a first 18-cycle PCR used universal primers M1SS and BC2_uni_R on all cDNA. As for the original processing: Normalization of each sample was performed by random selection of 1 million high-quality reads, each carrying a distinct molecular identifier. Instead of being binned into consensus sequences, reads with shared molecular identifiers were discarded. MiTCR, with a Q25 quality threshold and the strictest error-elimination algorithm, was used for CDR3 identification, clonotype clustering and error correction. A nonparametric unseen species model with Euler transformation was used to estimate lower-bound total TCR beta diversity. TCRdb applied fastp at Q25 and MiXCR to the public reads, then kept only in-frame beta chains. Each record represents a unique CDR3 protein, reported with the most common genes and DNA among its rows. The V and J calls, along with clone size, are taken from TCRdb and not from the paper's own processing. Counted in this sample were roughly 700,000 distinct CDR3 sequences; 49% of them appeared once. Roughly 34% of the sample comes from the top ten.

Broad study findings and their caveats: Estimates of total diversity from one million sequenced T cells were regarded as lower bounds and underestimates. Observed TCR beta diversity per million T cells fell roughly linearly with age, and a significant reduction was already apparent by age around 40. Compared with the aged group, the long-lived group had more naive CD4+ T cells, fewer expanded clones and increased TCR diversity, suggesting age selection. Because the CMV infection status of the donors was unknown, age-related changes in expanded clonotypes may potentially have been confounded. Conclusive comparison of naive and antigen-experienced compartments was prevented by the profiling of bulk unsorted PBMCs. The percentage of naive T cells measured by flow cytometry correlated strongly with observed TCR beta diversity.

This receptor was obtained from a woman in her fifties or sixties in good health. The sample comprised blood.

The sequence in DNA is TGTGCCAGCAGTGATCGCATGGTTGGAGATACGCAGTATTTT. It is translated as CASSDRMVGDTQYF. This receptor chain uses TRBV25-1 and TRBJ2-3; no D segment can be confidently identified. The junction carries 12 bases between V and J, which are trimmed by 3 bases and 5 bases respectively. The germline V gene encodes CDR1 MGHDK and CDR2 SYGVNS. From the cysteine up to the phenylalanine, the CDR3 has a length of 14 residues. Only the CDR3 portion is preserved as DNA: 42 bases, with reading frame beginning at the first base. Beyond the CDR3, the reference TRBV25-1 and TRBJ2-3 genes provide the residues; the full variable domain reads: EADIYQTPRYLVIGTGKKITLECSQTMGHDKMYWYQQDPGMELHLIHYSYGVNSTEKGDLSSESTVSRIRTEHFPLTLESARPSHTSQYLCASSDRMVGDTQYFGPGTRLTVL.